These T cell receptor beta chains were read from a single sample in a study of breast tumors, draining lymph nodes, adjacent tissues. TCRdb reprocessed the multiplex PCR reads via MiXCR and lists one record per CDR3 protein. This table holds about 20,000 distinct CDR3 sequences, 25% to 40% found once. Sequenced input: breast tumor tissue. Receptors originate from a female donor with breast cancer. Some clones in this sample may be carry-over from other donors' samples. CDR3s include the opening cysteine and the closing phenylalanine or tryptophan. D genes are given only for firm matches. Expanded clones get a size class; other rows say once, few or many, or leave the size out.

v_gene,d_gene,abundance,j_gene,CDR3nt,CDR3aa
TRBV18,NA,many,TRBJ1-3,TGTGCCAGCTCACCATCCTCGGTCTCTGGAAACACCATATATTTT,CASSPSSVSGNTIYF
TRBV29-1,NA,many,TRBJ1-2,TGCAGCGTTGAGGAATATGGCTACACCTTC,CSVEEYGYTF
TRBV7-9,NA,NA,TRBJ1-2,TGTGCCAGCAGCCCGGGACACAGCCAACCGGTTTACTATGGCTACACCTTC,CASSPGHSQPVYYGYTF
TRBV6-6,NA,NA,TRBJ1-1,TGTGCCAGCAGTCTACTAGGTGAAGCTTTCTTT,CASSLLGEAFF
TRBV3-1,TRBD2,NA,TRBJ2-2,TGTGCCAGCAGCCATGCGACTAGCGGGAGCGGGGAGCTGTTTTTT,CASSHATSGSGELFF
TRBV19,TRBD2,many,TRBJ2-3,TGTGCCAGTAGTACGGGAGCGGGAGGGCCGACAGATACGCAGTATTTT,CASSTGAGGPTDTQYF
TRBV2,TRBD2,once,TRBJ2-1,TGTGCCAGCAGCCAATCACTAGCGGGACCCTACAATGAGCAGTTCTTC,CASSQSLAGPYNEQFF
TRBV4-2,NA,medium-sized,TRBJ2-3,TGTGCCAGCAGCCAAGGAGCGGGCGGAAGCACAGATACGCAGTATTTT,CASSQGAGGSTDTQYF
TRBV7-2,NA,many,TRBJ2-2,TGTGCCAGCAGCTTAGATCGGACCTACACCGGGGAGCTGTTTTTT,CASSLDRTYTGELFF
TRBV5-1,NA,many,TRBJ1-5,TGCGCCAGCAGCCCGGACGGGGATGGACAGCCCCAGCATTTT,CASSPDGDGQPQHF
TRBV5-1,TRBD1,many,TRBJ1-2,TGCGCCAGCAGCTTCGGACAGGGTGGCTACACCTTC,CASSFGQGGYTF